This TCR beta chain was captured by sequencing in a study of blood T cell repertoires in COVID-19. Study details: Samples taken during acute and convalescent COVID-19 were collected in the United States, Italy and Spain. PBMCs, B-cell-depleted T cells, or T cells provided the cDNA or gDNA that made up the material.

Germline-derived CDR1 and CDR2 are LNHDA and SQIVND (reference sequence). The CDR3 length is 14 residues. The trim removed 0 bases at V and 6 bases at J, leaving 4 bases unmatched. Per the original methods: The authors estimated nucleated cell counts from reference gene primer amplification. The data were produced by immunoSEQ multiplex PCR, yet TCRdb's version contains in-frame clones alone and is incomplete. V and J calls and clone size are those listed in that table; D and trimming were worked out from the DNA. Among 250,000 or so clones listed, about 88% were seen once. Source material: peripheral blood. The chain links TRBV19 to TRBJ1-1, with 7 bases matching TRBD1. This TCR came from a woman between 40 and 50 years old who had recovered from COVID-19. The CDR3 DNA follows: TGTGCCAGTAGTATAGAAGACAGGGCACCTGAAGCTTTCTTT. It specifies CASSIEDRAPEAFF. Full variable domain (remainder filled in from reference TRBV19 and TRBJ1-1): DGGITQSPKYLFRKEGQNVTLSCEQNLNHDAMYWYRQDPGQGLRLIYYSQIVNDFQKGDIAEGYSVSREKKESFPLTVTSAQKNPTAFYLCASSIEDRAPEAFFGQGTRLTVV.